One and the same sample provided the 2 T cell receptor beta chains below, sequenced in a study of cytomegalovirus exposure and HLA in healthy donors. The PCR had 60 Vbeta and 13 Jbeta primers. Clones were sequenced by immunoSEQ multiplex PCR, and TCRdb holds only the in-frame ones, with some missing. In the table there are about 160,000 clones, 60% to 85% of which are singletons. The sample consisted of PBMCs. Every receptor here comes from a man aged 45-65 years in good health and CMV-seropositive.

J is TRBJ2-1 and V is TRBV2; no firm D call. The V end was cut by 1 base, the J end by 8 bases, with 9 bases between. The CDR3 loop spans 13 amino acids. Germline V gives CDR1 SNHLY, CDR2 FYNNEI. In DNA form, the CDR3 reads TGTGCCAGCAGTGAAGAAGCCCTGGATGAGCAGTTCTTC. Translating it yields CASSEEALDEQFF.

J is TRBJ2-1 and V is TRBV7-3; no definite D call. CDR3 length equals 14 residues. The germline V gene has CDR1 SGHTA and CDR2 FQGTGA. Trimming took 6 bases from V and 3 from J, leaving 12 bases between them. CDR3 nucleotides: TGTGCCAGCAGAAAAGAGCCTTTCTACAATGAGCAGTTCTTC. Protein product: CASRKEPFYNEQFF.